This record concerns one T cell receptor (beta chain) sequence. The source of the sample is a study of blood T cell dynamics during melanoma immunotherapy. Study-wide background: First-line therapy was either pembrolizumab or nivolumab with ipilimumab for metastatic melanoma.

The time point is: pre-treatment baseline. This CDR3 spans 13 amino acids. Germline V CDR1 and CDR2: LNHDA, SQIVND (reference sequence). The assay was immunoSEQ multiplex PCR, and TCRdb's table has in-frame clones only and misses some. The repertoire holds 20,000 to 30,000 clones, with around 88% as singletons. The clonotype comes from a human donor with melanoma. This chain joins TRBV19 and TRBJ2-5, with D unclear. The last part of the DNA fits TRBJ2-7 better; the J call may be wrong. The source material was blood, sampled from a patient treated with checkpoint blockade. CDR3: CASSSDLAYEQYF. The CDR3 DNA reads TGTGCCAGTAGTAGCGACCTGGCCTACGAGCAGTACTTC.